The rows below give T cell receptor beta chains drawn from one sample of a study of vaccination and CD4 T cells after COVID-19. Using its own MiXCR run on the PCR reads, TCRdb lists one record per CDR3 protein. The data show 20,000 to 25,000 distinct CDR3 sequences, around two thirds seen once. Their recognized antigens are unknown. Here the sequenced sample was CD4+ T cells from blood, cultured in vitro, taken before SARS-CoV-2 vaccination. All receptors derive from a human donor who received a COVID-19 vaccine. The CDR3 runs from the conserved cysteine through the conserved F or W. Fields, in order: V gene, J gene, CDR3 length, CDR3 protein.

TRBV11-3	TRBJ2-5	16	CASSLTSGGFQETQYF
TRBV7-8	TRBJ1-2	17	CASSPEGRGDPNYGYTF
TRBV5-4	TRBJ2-1	17	CASTFVRGGFNLYEQFF
TRBV20-1	TRBJ1-1	13	CSATRLRATEAFF
TRBV7-9	TRBJ1-2	16	CASSYPTGTEDYGYTF
TRBV18	TRBJ2-1	14	CASSPPLGDNEQFF
TRBV7-8	TRBJ1-2	15	CASSLADRGGYGYTF
TRBV20-1	TRBJ2-7	13	CSASQGSLYEQYF
TRBV12-3/TRBV12-4	TRBJ1-1	13	CASSLGQGTEAFF
TRBV7-9	TRBJ1-4	13	CASSPGQGEKLFF
TRBV10-3	TRBJ2-5	16	CAISESLGPGGVTQYF
TRBV6-1	TRBJ1-6	17	CASRRRGGADDNSPLHF
TRBV12-3/TRBV12-4	TRBJ1-5	17	CASSPSWGRGSNQPQHF
TRBV6-1	TRBJ1-5	14	CASSTGRGRQPQHF
TRBV7-8	TRBJ1-5	13	CASSLQGYQPQHF
TRBV5-1	TRBJ2-5	12	CASRPDQETQYF
TRBV5-6	TRBJ1-4	15	CASSFRGTTNEKLFF
TRBV19	TRBJ2-1	17	CASSIDTAGGQVSEQFF
TRBV12-3/TRBV12-4	TRBJ1-6	15	CASSFMGQYNSPLHF
TRBV6-2/TRBV6-3	TRBJ1-6	11	CASSGSSPLHF
TRBV7-9	TRBJ1-2	11	CASSLVGAYTF
TRBV12-3/TRBV12-4	TRBJ2-3	11	CASSRTDTQYF
TRBV29-1	TRBJ1-5	17	CSVDHWRPADSNQPQHF
TRBV7-8	TRBJ2-5	16	CASSFGAGGSQETQYF
TRBV20-1	TRBJ1-5	14	CSARVVAGSGPQHF
TRBV19	TRBJ2-4	17	CASSMIVRGYTKNIQYF
TRBV2	TRBJ1-5	18	CASSEGLARRYSNQPQHF
TRBV12-3/TRBV12-4	TRBJ1-1	15	CASSLAPGDSTEAFF
TRBV29-1	TRBJ2-5	19	CSVEDLRQGQTHKPKTQYF
TRBV30	TRBJ1-2	16	CAWSPPQQGMEYGYTF
TRBV7-2	TRBJ1-1	15	CAQLWAGGGNTEAFF
TRBV7-2	TRBJ2-7	14	CASRAGLDTYEQYF
TRBV7-9	.	13	CASSLAPAYEQYF
TRBV14	TRBJ2-2	17	CASSQELWDMGTGELFF
TRBV20-1	TRBJ1-1	11	CSATDWHEAFF
TRBV24-1	TRBJ1-1	13	CATSDLEGTEAFF